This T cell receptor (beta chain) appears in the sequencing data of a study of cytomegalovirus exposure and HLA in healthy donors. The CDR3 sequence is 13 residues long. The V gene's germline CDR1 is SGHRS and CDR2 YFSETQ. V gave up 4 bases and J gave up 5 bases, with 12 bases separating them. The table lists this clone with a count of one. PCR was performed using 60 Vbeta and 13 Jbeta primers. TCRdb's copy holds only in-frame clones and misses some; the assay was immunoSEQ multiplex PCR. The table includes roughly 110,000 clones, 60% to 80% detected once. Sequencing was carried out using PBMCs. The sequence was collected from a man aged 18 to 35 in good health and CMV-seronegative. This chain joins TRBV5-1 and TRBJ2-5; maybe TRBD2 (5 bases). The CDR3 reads CASSGRGSETQYF. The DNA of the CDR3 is TGCGCCAGCAGCGGACGGGGTTCGGAGACCCAGTACTTC.